This T cell receptor (beta chain) was documented in a study of control samples from healthy donors and cancer patients. TCRdb keeps only in-frame clones here, not all; method: immunoSEQ multiplex PCR. The sample holds some 200,000 clones, about nine tenths seen once. The CDR3 covers 14 residues. CDR1 and CDR2 (germline): SSHAT, FNYEAQ (reference sequence). A note on this clone: One end of the junction does not line up with germline, which may come from a read error.

Sequencing was done on a sample of blood. The genes are TRBV7-7 and TRBJ2-5, with 9 bases that match TRBD2. The source of this sequence is a woman in her 30s in good health. CDR3 in DNA: TGTGCTAGCAGCCCGACTAGCGGCCAAGAGACCCAGTACTTC. Translated: CASSPTSGQETQYF. The full variable domain, with the rest looked up from reference TRBV7-7 and TRBJ2-5, is GAGVSQSPRYKVTKRGQDVTLRCDPISSHATLYWYQQALGQGPEFLTYFNYEAQPDKSGLPSDRFSAERPEGSISTLTIQRTEQRDSAMYRCASSPTSGQETQYFGPGTRLLVL.